The 21 T cell receptor beta chains below all came from one sample that was sequenced in a study of T cell changes during pregnancy in multiple sclerosis. Sequenced by immunoSEQ multiplex PCR; TCRdb stores in-frame clones only, minus some. The sample yields 60,000 or so clones, roughly 88% seen once. Sequenced here: peripheral blood, sampled in the second trimester of pregnancy. Receptors were obtained from a female donor in good health, enrolled as a control in a pregnancy study.

This clone was seen once. J is TRBJ2-5 and V is TRBV9; 9 bases map to TRBD2. Germline V lookup: CDR1 SGDLS, CDR2 YYNGEE. The CDR3 runs 15 residues. Losses at the gene ends were 4 bases for V and 0 bases for J; bases not matched to a gene: 4. Here the CDR3 DNA reads TGTGCCAGCAGCCTAATAGCGGGGGACCAAGAGACCCAGTACTTC. Encoded protein: CASSLIAGDQETQYF.

CDR3 sequence (DNA): TGTGCCAGCACTACCTGGACAAGTCGTGTCTATGGCTACACCTTC. This translates into CASTTWTSRVYGYTF. The chain links TRBV27 to TRBJ1-2; a possible D gene is TRBD1 (5 bases). This CDR3 is 15 amino acids long. Germline V gene sequence: CDR1 MNHEY, CDR2 SMNVEV (reference sequence). Trimming took 7 bases from V and 4 from J, leaving 19 bases between them.

This chain links TRBV15 with TRBJ2-2, with a possible D match to TRBD2 (5 bases). The CDR3 covers 17 residues. Trimming took 0 bases from V and 6 from J, leaving 17 bases between them. Germline V gives CDR1 LNHNV, CDR2 YYDKDF (reference sequence). The chain's CDR3 is CATSRDWASLDAGELFF. CDR3 DNA: TGTGCCACCAGCAGAGATTGGGCTAGCTTGGACGCCGGGGAGCTGTTTTTT.

V and J are TRBV19 and TRBJ1-5; 8 bases fit TRBD1. Unmatched junction bases numbered 6, after V lost 6 bases and J lost 2 bases. Germline V gives CDR1 LNHDA, CDR2 SQIVND (reference sequence). This CDR3 region has 15 residues. The CDR3 DNA reads TGTGCCAGTAGAAACAGGGGGGCTGGCAATCAGCCCCAGCATTTT. Translating it yields CASRNRGAGNQPQHF.

The rearrangement uses TRBV7-2 and TRBJ2-7, with 10 bases matching TRBD2. The CDR3 consists of 15 residues. Trimming cost V 4 bases and J 4 bases; bases outside gene matches: 7. Germline V lookup: CDR1 SGHTA, CDR2 FQGNSA. CDR3 DNA: TGTGCCAGCAGCTCCTTAGCGGGGGGCTGGTACGAGCAGTACTTC. Its protein product is CASSSLAGGWYEQYF.

The chain couples TRBV7-3 to TRBJ2-2; 8 bases line up with TRBD2. The CDR3 totals 17 residues. CDR1 and CDR2 (germline): SGHTA, FQGTGA. Trimming cost V 4 bases and J 2 bases; bases outside gene matches: 9. The CDR3 spells CASSSLAAIRNTGELFF. The CDR3 coding sequence is TGTGCCAGCAGCTCACTAGCGGCCATCCGAAACACCGGGGAGCTGTTTTTT.

The chain recombines TRBV7-9 with TRBJ2-2, with a weak D call TRBD2 (6 bases). This CDR3 is 14 amino acids long. Per germline, CDR1 SEHNR and CDR2 FQNEAQ (reference sequence). V lost 6 bases and J lost 6, with 14 bases in between. The CDR3 DNA is TGTGCCAGCAGTCCCGAGGGACTTTCCGGGGAGCTGTTTTTT. Encoded protein: CASSPEGLSGELFF.

The chain links TRBV28 to TRBJ1-1; no clear D. The CDR3 sequence is 11 residues long. The germline V gene encodes CDR1 MDHEN and CDR2 SYDVKM. The germline V and J ends were trimmed by 7 bases and 10 bases, with 13 bases remaining between them. The CDR3 DNA reads TGTGCCAGCACCGGAGGGCTTGGAGCTTTCTTT. Protein: CASTGGLGAFF.

The rearrangement links TRBV6-5 to TRBJ1-1; D unclear. V was clipped by 5 bases and J by 3 bases, with 7 bases between them. CDR1 MNHEY and CDR2 SVGAGI come from the germline V gene. The CDR3 covers 12 residues. CDR3 bases: TGTGCCAGCAGTCCCGGGTACACTGAAGCTTTCTTT. Encoded protein: CASSPGYTEAFF.

This sequence joins TRBV7-2 and TRBJ2-1; perhaps TRBD2 as D (6 bases). Germline CDR1 reads SGHTA; CDR2 reads FQGNSA. CDR3 length: 17 amino acids. Trimming took off 1 base at V and 0 bases at J, with 13 bases between the two ends. CDR3 region: CASSLDRVGSSYNEQFF. The CDR3 DNA reads as TGTGCCAGCAGCTTAGATCGGGTCGGGAGCTCCTACAATGAGCAGTTCTTC.

The chain recombines TRBV9 with TRBJ1-5; 7 nucleotides align to TRBD1. The germline V gene has CDR1 SGDLS and CDR2 YYNGEE. The CDR3 contains 13 residues. The trim removed 3 bases at V and 5 bases at J, leaving 2 bases unmatched. The CDR3 region is CASSATGDQPQHF. Written as DNA, the CDR3 is TGTGCCAGCAGCGCCACAGGGGATCAGCCCCAGCATTTT.

The V gene is TRBV7-6, the J gene TRBJ2-3; maybe TRBD1 (5 bases). The CDR3 totals 18 residues. V was pared by 4 bases and J by 1 base, with 21 bases between. Per germline, CDR1 SGHVS and CDR2 FNYEAQ. The CDR3 bases are TGTGCCAGCAGCTACTCTTCTATACAGGTTAGAGGCACAGATACGCAGTATTTT. Translating it yields CASSYSSIQVRGTDTQYF. The full variable domain, in which reference TRBV7-6 and TRBJ2-3 provide the parts outside the CDR3, is GAGVSQSPRYKVTKRGQDVALRCDPISGHVSLYWYRQALGQGPEFLTYFNYEAQQDKSGLPNDRFSAERPEGSISTLTIQRTEQRDSAMYRCASSYSSIQVRGTDTQYFGPGTRLTVL.

This chain joins TRBV15 and TRBJ2-3; TRBD2 is a possible D gene (6 bases). Trimming cost V 4 bases and J 0 bases, with 11 bases left between them. CDR3 size: 15 residues. CDR1 and CDR2 (germline): LNHNV, YYDKDF (reference sequence). Here the CDR3 reads CATSNGGKSTDTQYF. The CDR3 coding sequence is TGTGCCACCAGCAATGGGGGGAAAAGCACAGATACGCAGTATTTT. The whole variable domain, remainder taken from reference TRBV15 and TRBJ2-3, is DAMVIQNPRYQVTQFGKPVTLSCSQTLNHNVMYWYQQKSSQAPKLLFHYYDKDFNNEADTPDNFQSRRPNTSFCFLDIRSPGLGDTAMYLCATSNGGKSTDTQYFGPGTRLTVL.

V usage is TRBV5-1 and J usage is TRBJ2-6; D gene unclear. Germline V gene sequence: CDR1 SGHRS, CDR2 YFSETQ. V lost 0 bases and J 1 base, leaving 23 bases between the germline ends. The CDR3 has 21 amino acids. This CDR3 reads CASSLVPILSFPLSGANVLTF. As DNA, the CDR3 is TGCGCCAGCAGCTTGGTTCCGATCCTTTCCTTTCCACTTTCTGGGGCCAACGTCCTGACTTTC.

The chain has TRBV10-2 and TRBJ2-7, with D tentatively TRBD1 (5 bases). Germline CDR1 is WSHSY and CDR2 is SAAADI. V gave up 0 bases and J gave up 1 base, with 13 bases separating them. The CDR3 covers 16 residues. DNA of the CDR3: TGCGCCAGCAGTGAGTCGGTAGGGGTTAGGTCCTACGAGCAGTACTTC. Translated, it gives CASSESVGVRSYEQYF.

The CDR3 DNA is TGTGCCAGCAGCTCCGGGACTAGGGAGACCCAGTACTTC. Its protein is CASSSGTRETQYF. V is TRBV6-5 and J is TRBJ2-5, with 8 bases fitting TRBD2. V was clipped by 6 bases and J by 5 bases; unmatched bases: 5. In germline, CDR1 is MNHEY, CDR2 SVGAGI. The CDR3 is 13 residues long.

The chain carries TRBV7-6 and TRBJ2-5; TRBD2 agrees at 10 bases. V shed 2 bases, J shed 3 bases, and the junction held 6 bases outside the gene matches. The CDR3 has 16 amino acids. Germline V gene lookup returns CDR1 SGHVS and CDR2 FNYEAQ. CDR3: CASSLPGLATEETQYF. CDR3 nucleotide sequence: TGTGCCAGCAGCTTACCGGGACTAGCGACAGAAGAGACCCAGTACTTC.

This sequence joins TRBV5-4 and TRBJ2-5; maybe TRBD2 (6 bases). Trimming took 3 bases from V and 7 from J, leaving 16 bases between them. CDR1 is SGHNT and CDR2 is YYREEE in the germline V gene (reference sequence). CDR3 length equals 14 residues. CDR3 amino acids: CASSSPGSGGTQYF. The CDR3 bases are TGTGCCAGCAGCTCCCCGGGCTCCGGGGGGACCCAGTACTTC. The variable domain in full, completed from reference TRBV5-4 and TRBJ2-5, reads ETGVTQSPTHLIKTRGQQVTLRCSSQSGHNTVSWYQQALGQGPQFIFQYYREEENGRGNFPPRFSGLQFPNYSSELNVNALELDDSALYLCASSSPGSGGTQYFGPGTRLLVL.

By sample fraction, this clone is medium-sized. The V gene is TRBV30, the J gene TRBJ1-1; D ambiguous. Germline loops: CDR1 GTSNPN, CDR2 SVGIG (reference sequence). This CDR3 has 15 amino acids. Trimming removed 0 bases from V and 5 bases from J, with 16 bases in between. The CDR3 sequence: CAWSVPAGRRTEAFF. CDR3 DNA sequence: TGTGCCTGGAGTGTACCGGCGGGGAGAAGGACTGAAGCTTTCTTT.

This clone was recorded once. This chain uses TRBV18 with TRBJ1-5; 8 nucleotides align to TRBD1. V gave up 2 bases and J gave up 8 bases; unmatched junction bases: 11. CDR3 length: 16 residues. Germline CDR1 is KGHSH and CDR2 is LQKENI. This chain's CDR3 is CASSPARGRGVEPQHF. DNA of the CDR3: TGTGCCAGCTCACCAGCCAGGGGGCGCGGAGTAGAGCCCCAGCATTTT.

This chain uses TRBV2 with TRBJ1-1; no clear D. V lost 3 bases to trimming and J lost 2 bases, with 10 bases between them. The germline V gene has CDR1 SNHLY and CDR2 FYNNEI. The CDR3 covers 14 residues. The CDR3 region is CASSDTNRNTEAFF. DNA of the CDR3: TGTGCCAGCAGTGACACCAACAGAAACACTGAAGCTTTCTTT.